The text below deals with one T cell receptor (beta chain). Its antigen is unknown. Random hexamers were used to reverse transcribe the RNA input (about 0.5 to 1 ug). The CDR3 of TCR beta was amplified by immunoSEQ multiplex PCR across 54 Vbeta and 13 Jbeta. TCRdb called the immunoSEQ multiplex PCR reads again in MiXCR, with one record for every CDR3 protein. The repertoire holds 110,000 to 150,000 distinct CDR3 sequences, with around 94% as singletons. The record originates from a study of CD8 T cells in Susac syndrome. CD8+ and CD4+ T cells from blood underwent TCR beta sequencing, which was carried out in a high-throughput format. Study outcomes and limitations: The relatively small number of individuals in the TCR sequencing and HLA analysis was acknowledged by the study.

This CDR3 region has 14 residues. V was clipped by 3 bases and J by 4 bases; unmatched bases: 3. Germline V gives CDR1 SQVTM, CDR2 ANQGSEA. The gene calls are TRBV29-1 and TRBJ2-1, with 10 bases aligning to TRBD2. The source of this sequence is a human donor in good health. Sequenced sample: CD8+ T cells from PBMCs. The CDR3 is CSVDPTSGYNEQFF. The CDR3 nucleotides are TGCAGCGTTGATCCGACTAGCGGGTACAATGAGCAGTTCTTC.